This T cell receptor beta chain was found in a study of cytomegalovirus exposure and HLA in healthy donors. This CDR3 is built from 15 residues. CDR1 is MGHDK, CDR2 SYGVNS, per germline. Trimming shortened V by 0 bases and J by 9 bases, and 15 bases separated the two germline ends. General study findings and limits: Earlier analysis yielded a pattern in which most TCR beta V segments were productive about 90% or about 30% of the time.

60 Vbeta and 13 Jbeta primers were used in PCR. The data were produced by immunoSEQ multiplex PCR, yet TCRdb's version contains in-frame clones alone and is incomplete. The table records some 100,000 clones, 65% to 85% of them present only once. Regarding this clone: The antigen is not known.

The sample was PBMCs. The chain uses TRBV25-1 and TRBJ1-5; a weak D match, TRBD1 (6 bases). The receptor was derived from a man aged 45-65 years in good health and CMV-seronegative. The CDR3 here is CASSEYRTEGPPQHF. CDR3 DNA sequence: TGTGCCAGCAGTGAATATAGGACAGAGGGGCCGCCCCAGCATTTT.